This TCR beta chain is drawn from a study of cytomegalovirus exposure and HLA in healthy donors. The PCR was carried out with 60 Vbeta primers and 13 Jbeta primers. Repertoires were generated with immunoSEQ multiplex PCR, while TCRdb's copy carries only in-frame clones and drops some. The sample carries roughly 140,000 clones, about 80% recorded once. Study-wide points: Later on, a genetic analysis was performed. It linked a missense variant in DCLRE1C with V- and J-gene trimming of TCR beta.

Points on this clone: Its antigen is unidentified.

This CDR3 is 16 amino acids long. The ends were cut back, 4 bases at V and 2 bases at J, with 15 bases in the middle. The germline CDR1 and CDR2 sequences are SGHAT and FQNNGV. This sequence joins TRBV11-2 and TRBJ2-4, with D possibly being TRBD1 (5 bases). The sequence was obtained from a man aged 25 to 40 in good health and CMV-seronegative. Sequences were obtained from PBMCs. The CDR3 loop is CASSSLQGWTKNIQYF. CDR3 DNA: TGTGCCAGCAGCTCCCTCCAGGGTTGGACCAAAAACATTCAGTACTTC.